This T cell receptor (beta chain) originates from a study of blood T cell repertoires in COVID-19. The germline V gene encodes CDR1 SNHLY and CDR2 FYNNEI. The length of the CDR3 is 17 residues. V lost 4 bases to trimming and J lost 0 bases, with 16 bases between them. TCRdb's table, derived via immunoSEQ multiplex PCR, lists solely in-frame clones and lacks some. The table has approximately 210,000 clones, 80% seen once. The receptor was isolated from a man aged 30 to 45 with acute COVID-19. The sequencing input was PBMCs or T cells enriched from blood (not recorded which). The rearrangement uses TRBV2 and TRBJ1-3; D gene uncertain. The CDR3 bases are TGTGCCAGCAGTGGACCGGTTGGAGCGACCTCTGGAAACACCATATATTTT. Protein: CASSGPVGATSGNTIYF. Based on the CDR3 plus reference TRBV2 and TRBJ1-3, the full variable domain is EPEVTQTPSHQVTQMGQEVILRCVPISNHLYFYWYRQILGQKVEFLVSFYNNEISEKSEIFDDQFSVERPDGSNFTLKIRSTKLEDSAMYFCASSGPVGATSGNTIYFGEGSWLTVV.